This TCR beta chain was sequenced for a study of response to subunit inactivated influenza vaccine. Germline lookup yields CDR1 MGHRA and CDR2 YSYEKL. With 4 bases removed from V and 6 bases from J, the gap between germline ends came to 13 bases. The CDR3 sequence is 13 residues long. MiXCR, applied by TCRdb to the RT-PCR reads, yields one record per CDR3 protein. This sample has about 620,000 distinct CDR3 sequences, with around 11% found just once. These data are also associated with another study on T cells expressing NK-cell markers. From that second work: Scientists made TCR beta cDNA using 5'RACE template switching with UMIs.

Sequenced material: PBMCs from blood, taken on the day of vaccination. The clonotype was recovered from a man aged 50-60 years who received an inactivated influenza vaccine. J is TRBJ2-7 and V is TRBV4-1; no clear D gene. The CDR3 sequence is CASSRPASREQYF. The CDR3 DNA follows: TGCGCCAGCAGCCGCCCGGCTTCCCGCGAGCAGTACTTC.